Given below is one TCR beta chain in context. The antigen remains unidentified. The data belong to a study of vaccination and CD4 T cells after COVID-19. About the research overall: Post-COVID draws followed diagnosis by a median roughly 99 days (range 35 to 161).

General observations from the study: When vaccine-specific clones from convalescent patients were examined, 304 of 307 were spike mono-reactive. Sampling was limited to relatively few convalescent patients, with no early post-infection timepoints studied.

The CDR3 is 15 amino acids. CDR1 and CDR2 (germline): SGHAT, FQNNGV. The junction had 7 bases not matched to a gene; V was cut back by 7 bases and J by 1 base. The treatment is: roughly 10-day PBMC culture with coronavirus spike peptide pools or control peptides (ViraFEST assay). Cultured CD4+ T cell DNA was sequenced using the Oncomine TCR Beta short-read assay. TCRdb fed the PCR reads into MiXCR, producing one record per CDR3 protein. The data show several thousand distinct CDR3 sequences, with around 60% seen just once and 30% to 35% held by the top ten. This chain connects TRBV11-2 to TRBJ2-3; 8 bases align to TRBD2. The sequenced sample consisted of CD4+ T cells from blood, cultured in vitro. This sequence originates from a human donor who had recovered from COVID-19. This CDR3 is CASKFGGRRTDTQYF. CDR3 sequence (DNA): TGTGCCAGCAAATTCGGCGGGAGGCGCACAGATACGCAGTATTTT.